Shown below are 20 T cell receptor beta chains from a single sample sequenced in a study of CD8+CD57+ T cells in acquired aplastic anemia. For CDR3 and TCR beta VDJ profiling, genomic DNA was the template used. Using its own MiXCR run on the reads, TCRdb lists one record per CDR3 protein. The sample includes about 160,000 distinct CDR3 sequences, 47% of them seen just once. Patients included in sequencing had previously demonstrated CD8+CD57+ cell expansion by flow cytometry. The sequencing input was sorted CD4+, CD8+, or CD8+CD57+ T cells (not recorded which) from PBMCs. The receptor source for this set is a human donor with aplastic anemia.

This clonotype was counted at least ten times. The chain couples TRBV11-2 to TRBJ1-2, with a tentative D call TRBD1 (6 bases). Germline V gene sequence: CDR1 SGHAT, CDR2 FQNNGV. Trimming took off 6 bases at V and 8 bases at J, with 10 bases between the two ends. This CDR3 comprises 11 residues. Written as DNA, the CDR3 is TGTGCCAGCAGTGGAGGGGGGGGCTACACCTTC. Protein product: CASSGGGGYTF.

Ten or more counts support this clonotype. The CDR3, as DNA: TGTGCCAGCAGACCCCCGGGGGGGTTACCCCTCCACTTT. Amino acid sequence: CASRPPGGLPLHF. The gene calls are TRBV6-1 and TRBJ1-6; possible D gene TRBD1, 5 bases. The V gene's germline CDR1 is MNHNS and CDR2 SASEGT. Trimming removed 6 bases at V and 12 bases at J, with 15 bases between. This CDR3 region has 13 residues.

This clonotype has only a few counts. A read error may account for a junction end that differs from germline. This rearrangement joins TRBV7-9 to TRBJ2-2; D could derive from TRBD1 or TRBD2 (5 bases each). The CDR3 has 15 amino acids. In germline, CDR1 is SEHNR, CDR2 FQNEAQ (reference sequence). The CDR3 spells CASSPEGFGTGELLF. CDR3 nucleotide sequence: TGTGCCAGCAGCCCGGAAGGGTTCGGGACCGGGGAGCTGCTTTTT.

This clonotype was detected ten times or more. The chain is built from TRBV18 and TRBJ2-3, with D perhaps TRBD1 or TRBD2 (5 bases each). V was cut by 4 bases and J by 4 bases, with 9 bases left in between. Germline loops: CDR1 KGHSH, CDR2 LQKENI. The CDR3 length is 13 residues. In DNA, the CDR3 is TGTGCCAGCTCACGGGACCGCGCAGATACGCAGTATTTT. Amino acid sequence: CASSRDRADTQYF.

This clonotype was detected ten times or more. The V call is TRBV5-1, the J call TRBJ2-5; TRBD2 matches 10 bases. There are 15 residues in the CDR3. V dropped 4 bases and J dropped 7; count of bases not matched to a gene: 10. The germline CDR1 and CDR2 sequences are SGHRS and YFSETQ. The DNA for the CDR3 is TGCGCCAGCAGCACAAGCGGGAGGGCGTGGGGGACCCAGTACTTC. This encodes CASSTSGRAWGTQYF.

This clonotype was picked up a small number of times. This rearrangement joins TRBV30 to TRBJ2-3; D possibly corresponds to TRBD1 (6 bases). Germline lookup yields CDR1 GTSNPN and CDR2 SVGIG (reference sequence). Trimming left V 1 base short and J 6 bases short, with 17 bases between. The CDR3 totals 15 residues. The CDR3 DNA reads TGTGCCTGGAGTGGGACAGCCATATCAACCGATACGCAGTATTTT. Its translation is CAWSGTAISTDTQYF.

The V gene is TRBV10-1, the J gene TRBJ2-1; no clear D. Per the germline V gene, CDR1 is WNHNN and CDR2 is SYGVQD (reference sequence). V was cut by 5 bases and J by 6 bases, with 17 bases left in between. The CDR3 runs to 15 residues. In DNA form, the CDR3 reads TGCGCCAGCAGTCCGCTAGTCGGGTTGGGCAATGAGCAGTTCTTC. Amino acid sequence: CASSPLVGLGNEQFF.

This clonotype has just a few counts. This chain joins TRBV3-1 and TRBJ2-5; 9 nucleotides match TRBD1. The length of the CDR3 is 18 residues. The trim removed 0 bases at V and 2 bases at J, leaving 10 bases unmatched. Germline CDR1 reads LGHDT; CDR2 reads YNNKEL (reference sequence). The CDR3 DNA sequence: TGTGCCAGCAGCCAAGATTCTAGGACAGGGGCCCAACAAGAGACCCAGTACTTC. Residues: CASSQDSRTGAQQETQYF.

The chain has TRBV5-5 and TRBJ1-3; tentatively, D is TRBD1 (6 bases). V was pared by 4 bases and J by 4 bases, with 12 bases between. Germline V CDR1 and CDR2: SGHKS, YYEKEE (reference sequence). CDR3 length: 14 residues. The CDR3 loop is CASSLGGPGNTIYF. Here the CDR3 DNA reads TGTGCCAGCAGCCTGGGGGGGCCGGGAAACACCATATATTTT. Full variable domain (missing parts from reference TRBV5-5 and TRBJ1-3): DAGVTQSPTHLIKTRGQQVTLRCSPISGHKSVSWYQQVLGQGPQFIFQYYEKEERGRGNFPDRFSARQFPNYSSELNVNALLLGDSALYLCASSLGGPGNTIYFGEGSWLTVV.

This clonotype has ten or more counts. The V and J genes are TRBV24-1 and TRBJ2-2, with D possibly TRBD2 on 7 matching bases. The CDR3 extends over 16 amino acids. Germline CDR1 reads KGHDR; CDR2 reads SFDVKD. V was trimmed by 9 bases and J by 0 bases, leaving 16 bases between them. CDR3 in DNA: TGTGCCACCGGAGGGGGGGGCAGGGCGAACACCGGGGAGCTGTTTTTT. Protein product: CATGGGGRANTGELFF.

This chain joins TRBV6-2 or TRBV6-3 and TRBJ2-3; TRBD2 matches at 12 bases. Germline CDR1 reads MNHEY; CDR2 reads SVGEGT. The junction had 5 bases not matched to a gene; V was cut back by 5 bases and J by 5 bases. This CDR3 has 15 residues. The CDR3 sequence is CASSPRTSGKDTQYF. The CDR3, as DNA: TGTGCCAGCAGTCCCCGGACTAGCGGGAAAGATACGCAGTATTTT.

This clonotype was seen more than once but under ten times. The chain joins TRBV7-8 to TRBJ2-3; D is unclear. Trimming cost V 0 bases and J 4 bases, with 2 bases left between them. From germline, CDR1 is SGHVS and CDR2 FQNEAQ. There are 12 residues in the CDR3. CDR3 sequence (DNA): TGTGCCAGCAGCTTAGCTTCAGATACGCAGTATTTT. This codes for CASSLASDTQYF.

This rearrangement joins TRBV20-1 to TRBJ1-6; 8 bases fit TRBD1. Per germline, CDR1 DFQATT and CDR2 SNEGSKA (reference sequence). Trimming at V came to 0 bases and at J to 8 bases, leaving 9 bases not matched to a gene. The CDR3 loop spans 16 amino acids. CDR3 residues: CSARDRRATGDSPLHF. The CDR3 DNA follows: TGCAGTGCTAGAGATCGCAGGGCGACAGGGGATTCACCCCTCCACTTT.

The chain uses TRBV15 and TRBJ1-1, with D possibly matching TRBD1 (6 bases). Trimming shortened V by 3 bases and J by 5 bases, and 7 bases separated the two germline ends. The germline V gene has CDR1 LNHNV and CDR2 YYDKDF (reference sequence). This CDR3 has 12 residues. The CDR3 region is CATSRTGTEAFF. In nucleotides, the CDR3 is TGTGCCACCAGCAGGACAGGAACTGAAGCTTTCTTT.

The rearrangement links TRBV2 to TRBJ2-2; no clear D gene. Trimming took off 3 bases at V and 2 bases at J, with 7 bases between the two ends. The CDR3 has 14 amino acids. CDR1 and CDR2 from the germline V gene are SNHLY and FYNNEI. This CDR3 is CASSDTRNTGELFF. The CDR3 coding sequence is TGTGCCAGCAGTGACACCCGAAACACCGGGGAGCTGTTTTTT. Together with reference TRBV2 and TRBJ2-2, the CDR3 gives the full variable domain: EPEVTQTPSHQVTQMGQEVILRCVPISNHLYFYWYRQILGQKVEFLVSFYNNEISEKSEIFDDQFSVERPDGSNFTLKIRSTKLEDSAMYFCASSDTRNTGELFFGEGSRLTVL.

This clonotype has a count of ten or more. The J gene is TRBJ2-2, the V gene TRBV19, with D tentatively TRBD1 (6 bases). This CDR3 has 14 amino acids. Germline loops: CDR1 LNHDA, CDR2 SQIVND (reference sequence). Deletions cut 4 bases from V and 2 bases from J, with 8 bases between. CDR3 DNA sequence: TGTGCCAGTAGTAAGACAGGAAACACCGGGGAGCTGTTTTTT. Its protein is CASSKTGNTGELFF.

The chain carries TRBV7-9 and TRBJ1-1, with D unresolved. CDR1 is SEHNR, CDR2 FQNEAQ, per germline (reference sequence). The CDR3 covers 12 residues. With 5 bases removed from V and 7 bases from J, the gap between germline ends came to 11 bases. This chain's CDR3 is CASSSSPYEAFF. The CDR3 DNA sequence: TGTGCCAGCAGCAGCAGCCCTTATGAAGCTTTCTTT.

On this clonotype: This may be a read error, as it is one base from a much larger clone. J is TRBJ1-1 and V is TRBV28; D uncertain. V was cut by 5 bases and J by 0 bases, with 4 bases left in between. The germline V gene encodes CDR1 MDHEN and CDR2 SYDVKM. The CDR3 loop spans 12 amino acids. The CDR3 region has the DNA TGTGCCAGCAGTCCTCTGAACACTGAAGCTTTCTTT. This codes for CASSPLNTEAFF.

The V and J genes are TRBV10-3 and TRBJ2-1, with 14 bases aligning to TRBD2. The length of the CDR3 is 16 residues. Germline CDR1 is ENHRY and CDR2 is SYGVKD. V trimming: 0 bases; J trimming: 9 bases; junction bases outside the gene matches: 4. CDR3 protein: CAISESPTSGGVEQFF. CDR3 DNA: TGTGCCATCAGTGAGTCTCCGACTAGCGGGGGGGTTGAGCAGTTCTTC.

The chain couples TRBV3-1 to TRBJ2-1, with 13 bases matching TRBD2. With 4 bases clipped from V and 7 bases from J, the junction kept 13 bases outside the gene matches. The CDR3 loop spans 18 amino acids. The germline CDR1 and CDR2 sequences are LGHDT and YNNKEL (reference sequence). The CDR3 protein is CASSPGVGLAGRTNEQFF. CDR3 nucleotide sequence: TGTGCCAGCAGCCCTGGCGTGGGACTAGCGGGACGTACAAATGAGCAGTTCTTC.